This TCR beta chain was sequenced in a study of identifying expanded T cells in peripheral blood. Study-level points and caveats: Variance in clone template counts between approximately 2-week samples significantly increased with total template count across all healthy donors. Technical replicates showed approximately 1.2 changed clones; roughly two weeks roughly 16; four weeks 19.

Data came from immunoSEQ multiplex PCR; TCRdb stores just in-frame clones and leaves some out. In the table there are approximately 120,000 clones, about 87% of which are singletons. V lost 5 bases to trimming and J lost 0 bases, with 8 bases between them. Germline CDR1 reads LNHDA; CDR2 reads SQIVND (reference sequence). CDR3 length equals 14 residues. As concerns this clone: The antigen is undetermined.

During the collection period, no donor immune events like infections were recorded. Sequences were obtained from blood. The origin of this receptor is a person between 18 and 70 years old in good health. The genes are TRBV19 and TRBJ1-5; D is unclear. The CDR3 DNA reads as TGTGCCAGTAGTGATCTTCGTAGCAATCAGCCCCAGCATTTT. Its protein product is CASSDLRSNQPQHF.